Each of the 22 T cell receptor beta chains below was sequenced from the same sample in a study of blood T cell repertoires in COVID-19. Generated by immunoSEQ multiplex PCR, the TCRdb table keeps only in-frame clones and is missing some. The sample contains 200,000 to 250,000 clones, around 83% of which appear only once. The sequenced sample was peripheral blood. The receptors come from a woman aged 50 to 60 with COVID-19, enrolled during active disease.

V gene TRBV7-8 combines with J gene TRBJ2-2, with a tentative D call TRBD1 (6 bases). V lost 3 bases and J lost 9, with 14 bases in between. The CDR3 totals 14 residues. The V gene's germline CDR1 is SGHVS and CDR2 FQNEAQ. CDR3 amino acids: CASSLQPQGRELFF. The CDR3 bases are TGTGCCAGCAGCTTGCAACCGCAGGGGAGGGAGCTGTTTTTT.

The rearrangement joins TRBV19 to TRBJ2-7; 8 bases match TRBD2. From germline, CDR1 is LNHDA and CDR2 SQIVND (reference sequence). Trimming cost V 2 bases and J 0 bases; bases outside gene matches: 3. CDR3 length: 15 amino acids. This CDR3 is CASSIKRGSSYEQYV. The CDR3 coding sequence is TGTGCCAGTAGTATAAAGCGGGGGAGCTCCTACGAGCAGTACGTC.

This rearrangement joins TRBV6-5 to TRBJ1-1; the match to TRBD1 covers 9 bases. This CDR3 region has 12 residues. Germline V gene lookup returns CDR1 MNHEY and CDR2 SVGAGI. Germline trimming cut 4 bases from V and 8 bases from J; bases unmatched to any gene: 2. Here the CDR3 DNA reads TGTGCCAGCAGTTTAGGACAGGGGGAAGCTTTCTTT. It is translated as CASSLGQGEAFF.

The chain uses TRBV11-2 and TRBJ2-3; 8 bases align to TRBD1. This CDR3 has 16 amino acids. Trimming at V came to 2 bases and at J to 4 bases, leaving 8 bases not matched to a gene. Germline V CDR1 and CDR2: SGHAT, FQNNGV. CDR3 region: CASSLRGTGGPDTQYF. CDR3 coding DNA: TGTGCCAGCAGCTTACGAGGGACAGGTGGTCCAGATACGCAGTATTTT. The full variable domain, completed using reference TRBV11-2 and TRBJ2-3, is EAGVAQSPRYKIIEKRQSVAFWCNPISGHATLYWYQQILGQGPKLLIQFQNNGVVDDSQLPKDRFSAERLKGVDSTLKIQPAKLEDSAVYLCASSLRGTGGPDTQYFGPGTRLTVL.

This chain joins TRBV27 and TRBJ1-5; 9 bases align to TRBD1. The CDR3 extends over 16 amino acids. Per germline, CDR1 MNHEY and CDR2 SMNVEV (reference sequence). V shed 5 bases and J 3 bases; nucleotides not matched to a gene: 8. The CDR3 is CASSALGQGNNQPQHF. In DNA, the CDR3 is TGTGCCAGCAGTGCTCTGGGACAGGGAAACAATCAGCCCCAGCATTTT.

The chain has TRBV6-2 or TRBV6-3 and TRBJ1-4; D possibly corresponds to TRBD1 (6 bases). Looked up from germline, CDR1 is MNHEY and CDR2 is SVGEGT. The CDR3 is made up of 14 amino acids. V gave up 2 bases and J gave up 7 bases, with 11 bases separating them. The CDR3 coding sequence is TGTGCCAGCAGTTACACAGGGTGGAGTGAAAAACTGTTTTTT. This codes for CASSYTGWSEKLFF.

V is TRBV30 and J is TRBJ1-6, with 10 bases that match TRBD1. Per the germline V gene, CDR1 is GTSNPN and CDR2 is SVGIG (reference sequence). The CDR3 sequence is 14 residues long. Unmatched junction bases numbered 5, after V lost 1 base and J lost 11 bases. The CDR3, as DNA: TGTGCCTGGAGTGAAGCCGGGACAGGGGCACCCCTCCACTTT. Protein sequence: CAWSEAGTGAPLHF.

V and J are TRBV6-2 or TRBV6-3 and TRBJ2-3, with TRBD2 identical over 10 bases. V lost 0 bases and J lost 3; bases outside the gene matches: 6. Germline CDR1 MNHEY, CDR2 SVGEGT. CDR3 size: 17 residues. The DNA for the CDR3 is TGTGCCAGCAGTTACTCGCTTTTTAGCGGGGGGACAGATACGCAGTATTTT. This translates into CASSYSLFSGGTDTQYF.

CDR3 sequence reads: CASSQGWNTEAFF. DNA of the CDR3: TGTGCCAGCAGTCAGGGGTGGAACACTGAAGCTTTCTTT. J is TRBJ1-1 and V is TRBV12-3 or TRBV12-4; D might be TRBD1 (6 bases). V was shortened by 5 bases and J by 1 base, with 8 bases between the two germline ends. The length of the CDR3 is 13 residues.

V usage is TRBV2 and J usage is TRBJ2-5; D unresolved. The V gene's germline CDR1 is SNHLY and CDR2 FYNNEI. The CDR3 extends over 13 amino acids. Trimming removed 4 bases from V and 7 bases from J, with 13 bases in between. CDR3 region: CASSGVGSSTQYF. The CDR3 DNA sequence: TGTGCCAGCAGTGGAGTCGGGTCTTCGACCCAGTACTTC. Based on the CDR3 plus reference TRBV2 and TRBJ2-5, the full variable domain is EPEVTQTPSHQVTQMGQEVILRCVPISNHLYFYWYRQILGQKVEFLVSFYNNEISEKSEIFDDQFSVERPDGSNFTLKIRSTKLEDSAMYFCASSGVGSSTQYFGPGTRLLVL.

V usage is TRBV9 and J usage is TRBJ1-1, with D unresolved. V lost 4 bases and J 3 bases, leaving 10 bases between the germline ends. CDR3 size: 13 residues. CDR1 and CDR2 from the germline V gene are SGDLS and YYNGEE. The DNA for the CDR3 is TGTGCCAGCAGCCCGAGGGCACACACTGAAGCTTTCTTT. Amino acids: CASSPRAHTEAFF. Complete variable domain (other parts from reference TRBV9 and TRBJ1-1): DSGVTQTPKHLITATGQRVTLRCSPRSGDLSVYWYQQSLDQGLQFLIQYYNGEERAKGNILERFSAQQFPDLHSELNLSSLELGDSALYFCASSPRAHTEAFFGQGTRLTVV.

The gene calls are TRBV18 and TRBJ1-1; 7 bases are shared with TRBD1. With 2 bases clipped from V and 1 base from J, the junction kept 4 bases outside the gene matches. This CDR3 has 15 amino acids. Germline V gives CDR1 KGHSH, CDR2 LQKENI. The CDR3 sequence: CASSPSGTANTEAFF. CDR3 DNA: TGTGCCAGCTCACCATCCGGGACAGCGAACACTGAAGCTTTCTTT.

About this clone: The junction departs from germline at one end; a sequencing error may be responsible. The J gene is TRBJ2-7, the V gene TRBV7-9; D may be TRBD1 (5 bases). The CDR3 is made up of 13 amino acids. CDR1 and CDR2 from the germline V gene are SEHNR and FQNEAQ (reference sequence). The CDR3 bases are TGTGCCAGCAGCTTCGACAGTTCCTACGGGCAGTACTTC. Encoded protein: CASSFDSSYGQYF.

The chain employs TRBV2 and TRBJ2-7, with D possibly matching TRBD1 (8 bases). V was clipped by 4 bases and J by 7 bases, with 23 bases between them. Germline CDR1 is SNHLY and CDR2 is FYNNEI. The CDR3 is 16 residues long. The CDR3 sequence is CASSVVSQGGRKEQYF. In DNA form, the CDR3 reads TGTGCCAGCAGTGTAGTATCACAGGGGGGGAGAAAAGAGCAGTACTTC.

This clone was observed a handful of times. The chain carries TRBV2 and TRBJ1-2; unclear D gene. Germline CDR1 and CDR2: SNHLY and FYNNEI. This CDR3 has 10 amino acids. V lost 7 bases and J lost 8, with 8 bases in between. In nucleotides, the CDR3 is TGTGCCAGCACCTCCGGGGGCTACACCTTC. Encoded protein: CASTSGGYTF.

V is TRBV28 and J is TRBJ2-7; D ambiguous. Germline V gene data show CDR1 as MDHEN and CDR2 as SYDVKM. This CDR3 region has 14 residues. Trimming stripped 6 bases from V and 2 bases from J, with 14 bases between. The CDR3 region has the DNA TGTGCCAGCAGGGTTCTTTCGTCAGCCTACGAGCAGTACTTC. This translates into CASRVLSSAYEQYF.

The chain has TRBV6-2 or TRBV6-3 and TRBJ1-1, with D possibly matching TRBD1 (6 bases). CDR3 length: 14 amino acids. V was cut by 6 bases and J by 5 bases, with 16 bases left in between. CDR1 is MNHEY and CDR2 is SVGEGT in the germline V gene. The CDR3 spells CASSPRQEETEAFF. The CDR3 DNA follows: TGTGCCAGCAGCCCCAGACAGGAGGAGACTGAAGCTTTCTTT.

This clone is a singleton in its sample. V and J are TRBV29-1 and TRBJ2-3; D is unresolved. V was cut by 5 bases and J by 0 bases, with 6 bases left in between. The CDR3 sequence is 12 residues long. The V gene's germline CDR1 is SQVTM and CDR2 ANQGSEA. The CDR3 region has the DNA TGCAGCGTTCCTGTAAGCACAGATACGCAGTATTTT. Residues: CSVPVSTDTQYF.

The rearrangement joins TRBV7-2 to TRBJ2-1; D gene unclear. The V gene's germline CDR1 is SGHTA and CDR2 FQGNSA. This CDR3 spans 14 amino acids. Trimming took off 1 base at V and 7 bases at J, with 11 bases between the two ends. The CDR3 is CASSLVASQNEQFF. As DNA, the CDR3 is TGTGCCAGCAGCTTAGTGGCCTCACAAAATGAGCAGTTCTTC.

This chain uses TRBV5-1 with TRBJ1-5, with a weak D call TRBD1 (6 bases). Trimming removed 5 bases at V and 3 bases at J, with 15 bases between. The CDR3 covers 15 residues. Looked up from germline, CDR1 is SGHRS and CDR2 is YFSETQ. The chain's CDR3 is CASSLDWGLNQPQHF. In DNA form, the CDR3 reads TGCGCCAGCAGTCTCGATTGGGGGCTCAATCAGCCCCAGCATTTT. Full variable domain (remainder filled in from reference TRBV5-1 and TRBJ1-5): KAGVTQTPRYLIKTRGQQVTLSCSPISGHRSVSWYQQTPGQGLQFLFEYFSETQRNKGNFPGRFSGRQFSNSRSEMNVSTLELGDSALYLCASSLDWGLNQPQHFGDGTRLSIL.

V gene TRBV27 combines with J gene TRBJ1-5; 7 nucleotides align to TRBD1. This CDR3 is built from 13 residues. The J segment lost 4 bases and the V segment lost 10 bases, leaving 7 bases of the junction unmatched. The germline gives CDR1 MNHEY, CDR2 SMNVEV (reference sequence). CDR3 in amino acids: CATGQVQNQPQHF. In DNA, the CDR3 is TGTGCCACCGGACAGGTTCAGAATCAGCCCCAGCATTTT.

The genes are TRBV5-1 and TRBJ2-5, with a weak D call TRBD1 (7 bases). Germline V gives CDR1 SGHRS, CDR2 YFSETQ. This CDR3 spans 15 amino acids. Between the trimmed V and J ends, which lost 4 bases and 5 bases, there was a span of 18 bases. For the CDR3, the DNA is TGCGCCAGCAGCGGGGGGACAGTCTTTGGGGAGACCCAGTACTTC. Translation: CASSGGTVFGETQYF.